These 22 T cell receptor beta chains originate from one sample sequenced in a study of PD-1 blockade in classical Hodgkin lymphoma. The repertoire was sequenced with immunoSEQ multiplex PCR; TCRdb's copy has only in-frame clones and lacks some. Of 70,000 or so clones listed, under 95% are singletons. Patients all relapsed after autologous stem cell transplantation, and there was variation in brentuximab vedotin exposure. Material: peripheral blood mononuclear cells (PBMCs), obtained at baseline. Receptor source: a human donor with classical Hodgkin lymphoma.

The rearrangement joins TRBV19 to TRBJ2-3, with 8 bases that match TRBD1. The CDR3 spans 15 residues. Germline loops: CDR1 LNHDA, CDR2 SQIVND (reference sequence). The ends lost 10 bases at V and 1 base at J; junction bases unmatched: 10. The CDR3 nucleotides read TGTGCCACTCAGTGGACAGGGCTGGGCACAGATACGCAGTATTTT. Translating it yields CATQWTGLGTDTQYF.

This rearrangement joins TRBV5-1 to TRBJ2-7, with 7 nucleotides matching TRBD1. This CDR3 spans 14 amino acids. V trimming: 0 bases; J trimming: 3 bases; junction bases outside the gene matches: 3. CDR1 and CDR2 from the germline V gene are SGHRS and YFSETQ. CDR3 sequence: CASSLAAGGYEQYF. The CDR3 nucleotides are TGCGCCAGCAGCTTGGCCGCAGGGGGCTACGAGCAGTACTTC.

The V gene is TRBV27, the J gene TRBJ1-5; the match to TRBD1 covers 9 bases. With V trimmed by 3 bases and J by 4 bases, 4 bases remained unmatched. The CDR3 is 15 residues long. Germline V lookup: CDR1 MNHEY, CDR2 SMNVEV (reference sequence). The CDR3 here is CASSFGTGNNQPQHF. The CDR3 DNA is TGTGCCAGCAGTTTTGGGACAGGGAATAATCAGCCCCAGCATTTT.

The chain has TRBV28 and TRBJ2-3; 7 nucleotides agree with TRBD2. CDR1 is MDHEN, CDR2 SYDVKM, per germline. The trim removed 8 bases at V and 2 bases at J, leaving 7 bases unmatched. The CDR3 consists of 14 residues. This CDR3 reads CASGSREDTDTQYF. The CDR3 region has the DNA TGTGCCAGCGGGTCCCGGGAGGACACAGATACGCAGTATTTT.

This sequence joins TRBV9 and TRBJ1-3; D not certain. CDR1 is SGDLS, CDR2 YYNGEE, per germline. V lost 1 base to trimming and J lost 5 bases, with 10 bases between them. CDR3 size: 14 residues. The CDR3 DNA reads as TGTGCCAGCAGCGTACTCACGGGAAGAAACACCATATATTTT. It codes for CASSVLTGRNTIYF. Filled out from reference TRBV9 and TRBJ1-3, the complete variable domain reads DSGVTQTPKHLITATGQRVTLRCSPRSGDLSVYWYQQSLDQGLQFLIQYYNGEERAKGNILERFSAQQFPDLHSELNLSSLELGDSALYFCASSVLTGRNTIYFGEGSWLTVV.

The rearrangement uses TRBV5-1 and TRBJ2-3, with 7 bases identical to TRBD1. This CDR3 is built from 14 residues. The V and J ends lost 4 bases and 7 bases, in that order; junction bases with no gene match: 9. The germline V gene encodes CDR1 SGHRS and CDR2 YFSETQ. CDR3 nucleotide sequence: TGCGCCAGCAGCCATGGACAGGAACGAAATACGCAGTATTTT. Protein: CASSHGQERNTQYF.

The chain recombines TRBV27 with TRBJ1-1; TRBD1 is a possible D gene (5 bases). CDR1 is MNHEY and CDR2 is SMNVEV in the germline V gene (reference sequence). V lost 6 bases and J 1 base, leaving 15 bases between the germline ends. This CDR3 has 15 residues. The CDR3 reads CASSAKWGKNTEAFF. Written as DNA, the CDR3 is TGTGCCAGCAGCGCCAAATGGGGGAAGAACACTGAAGCTTTCTTT.

This clone was seen just once. V and J are TRBV6-5 and TRBJ2-7, with D perhaps TRBD1 (6 bases). Looked up from germline, CDR1 is MNHEY and CDR2 is SVGAGI. The CDR3 runs 13 residues. V lost 4 bases to trimming and J lost 2 bases, with 9 bases between them. CDR3 sequence: CASSFEGAYEQYF. In nucleotides, the CDR3 is TGTGCCAGCAGTTTCGAGGGGGCCTACGAGCAGTACTTC.

The J gene is TRBJ1-2, the V gene TRBV9, with D perhaps TRBD1 (6 bases). CDR3 length equals 14 residues. Per the germline V gene, CDR1 is SGDLS and CDR2 is YYNGEE. Trimming left V 5 bases short and J 0 bases short, with 11 bases between. CDR3 loop: CASRGTGTNYGYTF. As DNA, the CDR3 is TGTGCCAGCAGAGGAACAGGGACTAACTATGGCTACACCTTC. Together with reference TRBV9 and TRBJ1-2, the CDR3 gives the full variable domain: DSGVTQTPKHLITATGQRVTLRCSPRSGDLSVYWYQQSLDQGLQFLIQYYNGEERAKGNILERFSAQQFPDLHSELNLSSLELGDSALYFCASRGTGTNYGYTFGSGTRLTVV.

The chain uses TRBV6-6 and TRBJ1-6, with TRBD1 as a possible D gene (6 bases). V lost 6 bases and J lost 1, with 13 bases in between. The germline CDR1 and CDR2 sequences are MNHNY and SVGAGI (reference sequence). The CDR3 is made up of 16 amino acids. The CDR3 nucleotides are TGTGCCAGCAGAAAGGGAGGGGGGTCCTATAATTCACCCCTCCACTTT. It translates to CASRKGGGSYNSPLHF.

V and J are TRBV5-1 and TRBJ1-3, with D unclear. The CDR3 length is 15 residues. V was shortened by 0 bases and J by 4 bases, with 11 bases between the two germline ends. Per the germline V gene, CDR1 is SGHRS and CDR2 is YFSETQ. The CDR3 sequence is CASSLDSGMGNTIYF. In nucleotides, the CDR3 is TGCGCCAGCAGCTTGGACTCAGGAATGGGAAACACCATATATTTT.

The chain carries TRBV6-5 and TRBJ2-3, with a tentative D call TRBD2 (6 bases). V gave up 0 bases and J gave up 4 bases, with 8 bases separating them. The CDR3 covers 14 residues. Germline lookup yields CDR1 MNHEY and CDR2 SVGAGI. The CDR3 DNA reads TGTGCCAGCAGTTACTCGCCTAGCGCAGATACGCAGTATTTT. Translating gives CASSYSPSADTQYF.

The J gene is TRBJ1-2, the V gene TRBV7-2, with D possibly TRBD1 on 6 matching bases. Per the germline V gene, CDR1 is SGHTA and CDR2 is FQGNSA. The V gene lost 5 bases and the J gene lost 8 bases, with 21 bases spanning the gap. The CDR3 length is 15 residues. The CDR3: CASSLRVRGLSGYTF. DNA for the CDR3: TGTGCCAGCAGCCTCAGGGTTCGGGGGCTCTCGGGCTACACCTTC.

This sequence joins TRBV4-2 and TRBJ2-7, with 8 bases identical to TRBD1. The V and J ends lost 1 base and 4 bases, in that order; junction bases with no gene match: 3. CDR3 length: 14 residues. Germline V gives CDR1 LGHNA, CDR2 YNFKEQ. CDR3: CASSQGTGQYEQYF. CDR3 DNA sequence: TGTGCCAGCAGCCAAGGGACAGGGCAGTACGAGCAGTACTTC.

In nucleotides, the CDR3 is TGTGCCAGCAGCGGGCATCAGAACACTGAAGCTTTCTTT. Protein sequence: CASSGHQNTEAFF. The chain combines TRBV28 with TRBJ1-1; D is undetermined. This CDR3 is built from 13 residues. In germline, CDR1 is MDHEN, CDR2 SYDVKM. Trimming took 6 bases from V and 1 from J, leaving 9 bases between them. Looking up the rest from reference TRBV28 and TRBJ1-1 gives the full variable domain: DVKVTQSSRYLVKRTGEKVFLECVQDMDHENMFWYRQDPGLGLRLIYFSYDVKMKEKGDIPEGYSVSREKKERFSLILESASTNQTSMYLCASSGHQNTEAFFGQGTRLTVV.

This clone was picked up one time. This sequence joins TRBV6-1 and TRBJ1-2; 7 bases fit TRBD1. CDR1 and CDR2 (germline): MNHNS, SASEGT. The V gene end was trimmed by 1 base and the J gene end by 2 bases; junction bases not matched to a gene: 7. The CDR3 consists of 16 residues. CDR3 protein: CASSEGDSSFNYGYTF. Here the CDR3 DNA reads TGTGCCAGCAGTGAAGGGGACAGTTCTTTCAACTATGGCTACACCTTC.

This sequence joins TRBV18 and TRBJ1-1; TRBD1 agrees at 7 bases. V trimming: 4 bases; J trimming: 3 bases; junction bases outside the gene matches: 8. CDR1 KGHSH and CDR2 LQKENI come from the germline V gene. CDR3 size: 15 residues. This CDR3 reads CASSHSRGADTEAFF. The DNA for the CDR3 is TGTGCCAGCTCACATTCCAGGGGGGCGGACACTGAAGCTTTCTTT.

With respect to this clone: A junction end diverges from the germline sequence, so it may reflect a read error. The chain couples TRBV6-5 to TRBJ2-7; 7 positions match TRBD2. This CDR3 comprises 15 residues. Germline lookup yields CDR1 MNHEY and CDR2 SVGAGI. CDR3 loop: CASSDSSGIVGEQYF. CDR3 coding DNA: TGTGCCAGCAGTGACTCAAGCGGGATAGTCGGCGAGCAGTACTTC.

This chain links TRBV5-4 with TRBJ1-2; tentatively, D is TRBD1 (5 bases). V lost 5 bases to trimming and J lost 5 bases, with 16 bases between them. The V gene's germline CDR1 is SGHNT and CDR2 YYREEE (reference sequence). This CDR3 comprises 14 residues. CDR3 in amino acids: CASSFGTALYGYTF. The CDR3 coding sequence is TGTGCCAGCAGTTTTGGGACGGCCTTATATGGCTACACCTTC.

The rearrangement links TRBV11-2 to TRBJ2-3; D is unresolved. Germline V gene data show CDR1 as SGHAT and CDR2 as FQNNGV. V was pared by 1 base and J by 2 bases, with 7 bases between. CDR3 length: 14 residues. Here the CDR3 reads CASSLGRTTDTQYF. For the CDR3, the DNA is TGTGCCAGCAGCTTAGGGAGAACCACAGATACGCAGTATTTT.

V and J are TRBV4-3 and TRBJ1-5; possible D gene TRBD1, 6 bases. Germline CDR1 LGHNA, CDR2 YSLEER. V lost 0 bases and J lost 3, with 9 bases in between. CDR3 length: 15 residues. This chain's CDR3 is CASSQDRGANQPQHF. CDR3 DNA: TGCGCCAGCAGCCAAGATCGGGGGGCCAATCAGCCCCAGCATTTT.

In nucleotides, the CDR3 is TGTGCCAGCAGCTTAGCGAGTGGGTCTAGCGGGGGTTACCTAGCCAAAAACATTCAGTACTTC. Translation: CASSLASGSSGGYLAKNIQYF. The genes are TRBV7-8 and TRBJ2-4; TRBD2 matches 10 bases. V lost 0 bases, J lost 0 bases, and 14 bases stayed unmatched. The germline CDR1 and CDR2 sequences are SGHVS and FQNEAQ. The CDR3 consists of 21 residues.